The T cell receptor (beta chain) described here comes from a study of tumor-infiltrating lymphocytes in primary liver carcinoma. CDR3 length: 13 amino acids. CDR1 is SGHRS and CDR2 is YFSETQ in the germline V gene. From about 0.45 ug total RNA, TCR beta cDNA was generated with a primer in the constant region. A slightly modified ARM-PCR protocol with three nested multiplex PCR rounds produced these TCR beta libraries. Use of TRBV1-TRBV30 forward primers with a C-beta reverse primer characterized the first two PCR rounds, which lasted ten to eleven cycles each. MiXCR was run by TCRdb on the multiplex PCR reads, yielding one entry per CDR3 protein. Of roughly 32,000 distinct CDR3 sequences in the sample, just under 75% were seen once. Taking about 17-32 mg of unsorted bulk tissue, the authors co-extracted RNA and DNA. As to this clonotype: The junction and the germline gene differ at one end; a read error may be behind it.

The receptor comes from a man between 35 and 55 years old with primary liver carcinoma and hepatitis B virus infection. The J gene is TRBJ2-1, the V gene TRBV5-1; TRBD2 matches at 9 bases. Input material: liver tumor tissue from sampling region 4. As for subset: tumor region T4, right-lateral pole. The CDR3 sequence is CAGNASRGGEQFF. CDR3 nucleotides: TGTGCCGGCAATGCCTCGCGGGGGGGTGAGCAGTTCTTC.